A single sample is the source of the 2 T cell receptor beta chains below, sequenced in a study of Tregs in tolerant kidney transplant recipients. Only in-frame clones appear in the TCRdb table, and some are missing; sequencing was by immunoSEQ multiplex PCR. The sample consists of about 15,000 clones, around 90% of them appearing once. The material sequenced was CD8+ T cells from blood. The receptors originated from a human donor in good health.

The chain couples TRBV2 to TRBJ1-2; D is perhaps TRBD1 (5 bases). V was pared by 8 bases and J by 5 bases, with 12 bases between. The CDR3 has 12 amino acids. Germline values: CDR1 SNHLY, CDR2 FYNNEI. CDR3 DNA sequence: TGTGCCAGCTTTGAGGGGTTGTATGGCTACACCTTC. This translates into CASFEGLYGYTF. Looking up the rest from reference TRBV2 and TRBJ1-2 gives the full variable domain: EPEVTQTPSHQVTQMGQEVILRCVPISNHLYFYWYRQILGQKVEFLVSFYNNEISEKSEIFDDQFSVERPDGSNFTLKIRSTKLEDSAMYFCASFEGLYGYTFGSGTRLTVV.

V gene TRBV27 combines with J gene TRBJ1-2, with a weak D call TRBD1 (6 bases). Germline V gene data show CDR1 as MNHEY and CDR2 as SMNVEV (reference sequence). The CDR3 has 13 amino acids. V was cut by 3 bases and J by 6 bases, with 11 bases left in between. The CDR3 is CASSFGGWDGYTF. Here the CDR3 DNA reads TGTGCCAGCAGTTTTGGGGGCTGGGATGGCTACACCTTC.